The rows below give T cell receptor beta chains drawn from one sample of a study of OX40 agonist ivuxolimab in advanced cancers. TCRdb keeps only in-frame clones here, not all; method: immunoSEQ multiplex PCR. The data contain 25,000 to 30,000 clones, roughly 85% of them singletons. The input for sequencing was CD4+ or CD8+ T cells sorted from blood, taken in a trial of the OX40 agonist ivuxolimab. The source is an adult with an advanced solid tumor such as melanoma, head and neck, liver or kidney cancer. CDR3s include the opening cysteine and the closing phenylalanine or tryptophan. The order of the fields is J gene, clone size, V gene, CDR3 protein. Part of the rows lack a size; the others show once, few, many or a class for expanded clones.

J: TRBJ2-3
size: NA
V: TRBV19
CDR3: CATRTGTDTQYF

J: TRBJ1-1
size: once
V: TRBV5-1
CDR3: CASRNRQGPYPHTEAFF

J: TRBJ1-2
size: NA
V: TRBV11-2
CDR3: CASSLNRIYGYTF

J: TRBJ2-5
size: NA
V: TRBV9
CDR3: CASSVASLTETQYF

J: TRBJ2-4
size: NA
V: TRBV2
CDR3: CATRTGKNIQYF

J: TRBJ2-1
size: NA
V: TRBV9
CDR3: CASSAGHRSSYNEQFF

J: TRBJ2-7
size: NA
V: TRBV30
CDR3: CARTGTGANEQYF

J: TRBJ2-1
size: once
V: TRBV4-3
CDR3: CASSQVPTSGAHNEQFF

J: TRBJ2-7
size: NA
V: TRBV7-9
CDR3: CASSTTGTGGYEQYF

J: TRBJ2-5
size: few
V: TRBV10-2
CDR3: CASRDSSQETQYF

J: TRBJ2-7
size: NA
V: TRBV9
CDR3: CASSPGTLYYEQYF

J: TRBJ2-3
size: NA
V: TRBV5-4
CDR3: CASSRGLAEVTDTQYF

J: TRBJ2-5
size: NA
V: TRBV4-2
CDR3: CASSQELVGGGTQYF

J: TRBJ2-5
size: NA
V: TRBV7-3
CDR3: CASSFGLAAQETQYF

J: TRBJ2-6
size: NA
V: TRBV7-9
CDR3: CATQTGPFSGANVLTF

J: TRBJ2-5
size: NA
V: TRBV7-9
CDR3: CASSLGSAGRQETQYF

J: TRBJ2-2
size: NA
V: TRBV5-8
CDR3: CASSYTSGSFTGELFF

J: TRBJ1-2
size: NA
V: TRBV27
CDR3: CASSFGEGGYGYTF

J: TRBJ1-2
size: NA
V: TRBV5-6
CDR3: CASSWGNGYTF

J: TRBJ1-5
size: NA
V: TRBV11-2
CDR3: CASSPGGNQPQHF

J: TRBJ2-6
size: NA
V: TRBV4-3
CDR3: CASSQGQGFTGANVLTF

J: TRBJ2-7
size: NA
V: TRBV4-1
CDR3: CASSLTWGASSYEQYF

J: TRBJ2-4
size: NA
V: TRBV14
CDR3: CASSHGGRNIQYF

J: TRBJ1-2
size: once
V: TRBV11-3
CDR3: CASSLGLMGGYTF

J: TRBJ2-7
size: few
V: TRBV11-2
CDR3: CASSLGAPPYEQYF

J: TRBJ1-5
size: NA
V: TRBV5-1
CDR3: CASSLEAGVNQPQHF

J: TRBJ1-2
size: NA
V: TRBV25-1
CDR3: CASSEQTGENYGYTF

J: TRBJ2-2
size: NA
V: TRBV5-1
CDR3: CASRTSGSNTGELFF

J: TRBJ2-7
size: NA
V: TRBV27
CDR3: CASSFLAGVYEQYF

J: TRBJ2-7
size: once
V: TRBV19
CDR3: CATTAGTGDYEQYF

J: TRBJ2-2
size: NA
V: TRBV27
CDR3: CASSLGTGELFF

J: TRBJ1-6
size: NA
V: TRBV4-1
CDR3: CASSPKGPIPNSPLHF

J: TRBJ2-1
size: few
V: TRBV7-7
CDR3: CASSPGTGGDEQFF

J: TRBJ1-5
size: NA
V: TRBV6-1
CDR3: CASISAWGRAQPQHF

J: TRBJ1-1
size: NA
V: TRBV19
CDR3: CASSRQGMNTEAFF

J: TRBJ1-2
size: NA
V: TRBV30
CDR3: CAWSGGTGGDGYTF

J: TRBJ2-7
size: NA
V: TRBV28
CDR3: CASTGGDYEQYF